These 32 T cell receptor beta chains were all obtained from the same sample, sequenced in a study of blood T cells in healthy people across ages. Together with a sample-barcoded 5' primer, a J-beta primer mix was included in a second PCR lasting about 7 to 11 cycles. TCRdb fed the 5' RACE reads into MiXCR, producing one record per CDR3 protein. The profile shows about 680,000 distinct CDR3 sequences, about half of them singletons. What was sequenced was blood. These receptors all stem from an older woman in good health.

The chain couples TRBV7-2 to TRBJ2-4, with D perhaps TRBD1 or TRBD2 (6 bases each). Deletions cut 4 bases from V and 10 bases from J, with 17 bases between. The CDR3 length is 14 residues. CDR1 and CDR2 from the germline V gene are SGHTA and FQGNSA. The CDR3 is CASSSRGGTWIQYF. The CDR3 DNA is TGTGCCAGCAGCTCACGAGGAGGGACATGGATTCAGTACTTC.

This clonotype was seen a single time. This rearrangement joins TRBV20-1 to TRBJ2-5; D is unresolved. Germline loops: CDR1 DFQATT, CDR2 SNEGSKA (reference sequence). The V gene lost 4 bases and the J gene lost 3 bases, with 6 bases spanning the gap. This CDR3 spans 11 amino acids. In DNA form, the CDR3 reads TGCAGTGCTAATAGGAAAGAGACCCAGTACTTC. Protein: CSANRKETQYF.

Notes on this clonotype: This may stem from a read error, because a much larger clone lies one nucleotide away. The chain combines TRBV10-3 with TRBJ2-1, with 10 bases identical to TRBD2. The CDR3 sequence is 15 residues long. The V gene's germline CDR1 is ENHRY and CDR2 SYGVKD. The CDR3 coding sequence is TGTGTCATCAGTGCTAGGCTAGCGGGAGAAGGTGAGCAGTTCTTC. It codes for CVISARLAGEGEQFF.

This chain uses TRBV24-1 with TRBJ2-2; 15 bases are shared with TRBD2. This CDR3 spans 19 amino acids. Per germline, CDR1 KGHDR and CDR2 SFDVKD. The ends lost 4 bases at V and 0 bases at J; junction bases unmatched: 5. CDR3 protein: CATSDPGLAGGSNTGELFF. The CDR3 nucleotides read TGTGCCACCAGTGACCCGGGACTAGCGGGAGGCTCGAACACCGGGGAGCTGTTTTTT.

The rearrangement joins TRBV29-1 to TRBJ2-1; D is possibly TRBD2 (6 bases). This CDR3 is built from 12 residues. Germline V lookup: CDR1 SQVTM, CDR2 ANQGSEA. V was trimmed by 4 bases and J by 9 bases, leaving 13 bases between them. The CDR3 protein is CSVVGAGTEQFF. The DNA of the CDR3 is TGCAGCGTTGTTGGGGCGGGGACTGAGCAGTTCTTC.

V gene TRBV10-3 combines with J gene TRBJ2-7, with 10 positions matching TRBD2. Looked up from germline, CDR1 is ENHRY and CDR2 is SYGVKD. The CDR3 length is 15 residues. The trim removed 3 bases at V and 2 bases at J, leaving 4 bases unmatched. CDR3 region: CAISDGLAATYEQYF. In DNA, the CDR3 is TGTGCCATCAGTGACGGACTAGCGGCTACCTACGAGCAGTACTTC.

J is TRBJ2-6 and V is TRBV6-4, with D maybe TRBD2 (5 bases). This CDR3 contains 19 residues. Trimming removed 2 bases at V and 2 bases at J, with 19 bases between. Looked up from germline, CDR1 is MRHNA and CDR2 is SNTAGT. The CDR3 coding sequence is TGTGCCAGCAGTGACCCCGGGGAAAGGATCTGGCCTGGGGCCAACGTCCTGACTTTC. The encoded protein is CASSDPGERIWPGANVLTF.

This clonotype was seen a handful of times. The rearrangement uses TRBV10-3 and TRBJ2-7, with D possibly TRBD1 on 6 matching bases. Trimming took off 6 bases at V and 3 bases at J, with 9 bases between the two ends. This CDR3 is 12 amino acids long. The germline gives CDR1 ENHRY, CDR2 SYGVKD. In DNA, the CDR3 is TGTGCCATCAGCAGGGACAACTACGAGCAGTACTTC. It encodes CAISRDNYEQYF.

This chain links TRBV19 with TRBJ2-1, with 10 bases matching TRBD2. The CDR3 is 16 amino acids. In germline, CDR1 is LNHDA, CDR2 SQIVND (reference sequence). Unmatched junction bases numbered 10, after V lost 5 bases and J lost 6 bases. The CDR3 here is CASSASASGGINEQFF. The CDR3 DNA follows: TGTGCCAGTAGTGCCTCGGCTAGCGGGGGAATCAATGAGCAGTTCTTC.

The chain employs TRBV5-1 and TRBJ2-1, with TRBD2 identical over 10 bases. The V segment lost 4 bases and the J segment 8 bases; nucleotides outside the gene matches: 18. Germline lookup yields CDR1 SGHRS and CDR2 YFSETQ. CDR3 size: 18 residues. CDR3 in amino acids: CASSLGLAGVNIFDEQFF. CDR3 bases: TGCGCCAGCAGCCTCGGGCTAGCGGGAGTTAATATCTTCGATGAGCAGTTCTTC.

V usage is TRBV28 and J usage is TRBJ2-1; D perhaps matches TRBD2 (6 bases). This CDR3 comprises 14 residues. The V end lost 2 bases, the J end lost 8 bases, and 13 bases lay between the germline ends. CDR1 is MDHEN and CDR2 is SYDVKM in the germline V gene. The CDR3: CASSLPAGWHEQFF. The CDR3 DNA reads as TGTGCCAGCAGTTTACCGGCGGGGTGGCATGAGCAGTTCTTC.

This clonotype is a singleton in its sample. This sequence joins TRBV4-3 and TRBJ2-3; TRBD2 matches 8 bases. Germline V lookup: CDR1 LGHNA, CDR2 YSLEER. CDR3 length equals 13 residues. The junction had 8 bases not matched to a gene; V was cut back by 8 bases and J by 7 bases. The CDR3 DNA reads TGCGCCAGCGCGGGAGCGGGAGTGAATACGCAGTATTTT. Protein product: CASAGAGVNTQYF.

The CDR3 DNA follows: TGCGCCAGCAGCTTGGAAGTCAGCTATGGCTACACCTTC. Its translation is CASSLEVSYGYTF. This chain joins TRBV5-1 and TRBJ1-2, with D uncertain. The CDR3 consists of 13 residues. Germline V gene data show CDR1 as SGHRS and CDR2 as YFSETQ. The V end was cut by 0 bases, the J end by 4 bases, with 7 bases between.

V usage is TRBV7-2 and J usage is TRBJ1-2; D gene unclear. CDR1 and CDR2 (germline): SGHTA, FQGNSA. Trimming left V 3 bases short and J 0 bases short, with 8 bases between. This CDR3 comprises 14 residues. CDR3 sequence reads: CASSFDGSNYGYTF. The CDR3 region has the DNA TGTGCCAGCAGCTTTGATGGATCTAACTATGGCTACACCTTC.

J is TRBJ2-1 and V is TRBV30, with 10 bases that match TRBD2. Unmatched junction bases numbered 6, after V lost 8 bases and J lost 2 bases. This CDR3 contains 14 residues. Germline V lookup: CDR1 GTSNPN, CDR2 SVGIG (reference sequence). The CDR3 DNA follows: TGTGCCCGGAAGCGGGAGGGGCCCTACAATGAGCAGTTCTTC. Protein product: CARKREGPYNEQFF.

This clonotype appeared once. CDR3 coding DNA: TGTGCCAGCACCCTGGGGGCGGGGTTCTCCTACAATGAGCAGTTCTTC. It codes for CASTLGAGFSYNEQFF. The chain uses TRBV12-3 or TRBV12-4 and TRBJ2-1; D could derive from TRBD1 or TRBD2 (6 bases each). The V end was cut by 7 bases, the J end by 0 bases, with 16 bases between. CDR3 length: 16 amino acids.

This clonotype was detected ten times or more. V is TRBV12-3 or TRBV12-4 and J is TRBJ2-1; no clear D gene. This CDR3 has 11 residues. Between the trimmed V and J ends, which lost 3 bases and 8 bases, there was a span of 5 bases. The CDR3: CASSFRDEQFF. The CDR3 DNA sequence: TGTGCCAGCAGTTTTAGGGATGAGCAGTTCTTC.

The V and J genes are TRBV7-3 and TRBJ2-3; 14 bases fit TRBD2. V lost 4 bases, J lost 6 bases, and 3 bases stayed unmatched. CDR1 is SGHTA, CDR2 FQGTGA, per germline. CDR3 length: 15 amino acids. The CDR3 DNA reads as TGTGCCAGCAGCTCAGGGACTAGCGGGAGCGATACGCAGTATTTT. It is translated as CASSSGTSGSDTQYF.

This clonotype has ten or more counts. The gene calls are TRBV4-3 and TRBJ2-6; D is uncertain. Germline lookup yields CDR1 LGHNA and CDR2 YSLEER. The CDR3 totals 14 residues. V lost 5 bases and J 1 base, leaving 6 bases between the germline ends. The CDR3 coding sequence is TGCGCCAGCAGCGAGGTGTCTGGGGCCAACGTCCTGACTTTC. This encodes CASSEVSGANVLTF.

This chain joins TRBV7-2 and TRBJ2-7, with 7 nucleotides matching TRBD2. In germline, CDR1 is SGHTA, CDR2 FQGNSA. This CDR3 is 15 amino acids long. The junction had 7 bases not matched to a gene; V was cut back by 3 bases and J by 2 bases. CDR3 nucleotides: TGTGCCAGCAGCTTTTACAACGGGGGGACCTACGAGCAGTACTTC. It codes for CASSFYNGGTYEQYF.

The chain links TRBV3-1 to TRBJ2-7; no clear D. There are 17 residues in the CDR3. Germline assignment: CDR1 LGHDT and CDR2 YNNKEL (reference sequence). Deletions cut 1 base from V and 1 base from J, with 17 bases between. CDR3 sequence: CASSQGRRTSQSYEQYF. For the CDR3, the DNA is TGTGCCAGCAGCCAAGGCAGGAGAACATCCCAGTCCTACGAGCAGTACTTC.

The chain combines TRBV7-9 with TRBJ1-1; D is undetermined. The V end was cut by 7 bases, the J end by 7 bases, with 10 bases between. This CDR3 spans 11 amino acids. Germline V gene sequence: CDR1 SEHNR, CDR2 FQNEAQ (reference sequence). CDR3 DNA: TGTGCCAGCACGGGGTTGGGTGAAGCTTTCTTT. Its protein product is CASTGLGEAFF.

The J gene is TRBJ2-1, the V gene TRBV4-2; 12 bases fit TRBD1. V shed 1 base, J shed 7 bases, and the junction held 5 bases outside the gene matches. The CDR3 sequence is 16 residues long. From germline, CDR1 is LGHNA and CDR2 YNFKEQ. CDR3 region: CASSQGGDRGRNEQFF. The CDR3 nucleotides read TGTGCCAGCAGCCAAGGGGGGGACAGGGGGCGAAATGAGCAGTTCTTC.

The chain uses TRBV30 and TRBJ2-1, with D tentatively TRBD2 (5 bases). Looked up from germline, CDR1 is GTSNPN and CDR2 is SVGIG (reference sequence). Deletions cut 3 bases from V and 0 bases from J, with 9 bases between. The CDR3 is 14 amino acids. The CDR3 nucleotides read TGTGCCTGGAGGAGCGGCCTCTCCTACAATGAGCAGTTCTTC. Translating it yields CAWRSGLSYNEQFF. Full variable domain (missing parts from reference TRBV30 and TRBJ2-1): SQTIHQWPATLVQPVGSPLSLECTVEGTSNPNLYWYRQAAGRGLQLLFYSVGIGQISSEVPQNLSASRPQDRQFILSSKKLLLSDSGFYLCAWRSGLSYNEQFFGPGTRLTVL.

The J gene is TRBJ1-4, the V gene TRBV20-1; D gene unclear. CDR1 and CDR2 (germline): DFQATT, SNEGSKA (reference sequence). V lost 6 bases to trimming and J lost 6 bases, with 14 bases between them. The CDR3 extends over 13 amino acids. CDR3: CSAPDRRDEKLFF. The CDR3 nucleotides are TGCAGTGCCCCGGACCGGAGGGATGAAAAACTGTTTTTT.

V is TRBV18 and J is TRBJ2-7, with TRBD1 identical over 8 bases. CDR1 KGHSH and CDR2 LQKENI come from the germline V gene. CDR3 length: 14 amino acids. V shed 2 bases and J 6 bases; nucleotides not matched to a gene: 6. The CDR3 sequence is CASSPGTDRGEQYF. Here the CDR3 DNA reads TGTGCCAGCTCACCAGGAACTGACAGGGGCGAGCAGTACTTC.

The DNA of the CDR3 is TGTGCCAGCAGTTACTCGACCGGGGGCCGCAGGGAGACCCAGTACTTC. This encodes CASSYSTGGRRETQYF. V gene TRBV6-6 combines with J gene TRBJ2-5, with D perhaps given as TRBD1 or TRBD2 (6 bases each). V was pared by 0 bases and J by 5 bases, with 16 bases between. Germline-derived CDR1 and CDR2 are MNHNY and SVGAGI (reference sequence). This CDR3 region has 16 residues.

This chain links TRBV10-3 with TRBJ2-1; D may be TRBD1 (6 bases). The J call may be faulty, since TRBJ2-7 better matches the DNA end. The CDR3 is made up of 14 amino acids. Germline V gives CDR1 ENHRY, CDR2 SYGVKD. Here the CDR3 DNA reads TGTGCCATCAGAATGGACAGTTCCTACAATGAGCAGTACTTC. Residues: CAIRMDSSYNEQYF.

V is TRBV6-6 and J is TRBJ2-3; D gene uncertain. Germline values: CDR1 MNHNY, CDR2 SVGAGI (reference sequence). The CDR3 spans 13 residues. V lost 5 bases to trimming and J lost 1 base, with 7 bases between them. CDR3 in amino acids: CASSAVGTDTQYF. The CDR3, as DNA: TGTGCCAGCAGTGCTGTCGGCACAGATACGCAGTATTTT.

The V call is TRBV7-9, the J call TRBJ1-4; tentatively, D is TRBD1 (6 bases). Germline values: CDR1 SEHNR, CDR2 FQNEAQ (reference sequence). Trimming took 6 bases from V and 4 from J, leaving 15 bases between them. The CDR3 loop spans 15 amino acids. For the CDR3, the DNA is TGTGCCAGCAGATCTCAGGGGCTTGATAATGAAAAACTGTTTTTT. Protein: CASRSQGLDNEKLFF. Combining the CDR3 with reference TRBV7-9 and TRBJ1-4 gives the whole variable domain DTGVSQNPRHKITKRGQNVTFRCDPISEHNRLYWYRQTLGQGPEFLTYFQNEAQLEKSRLLSDRFSAERPKGSFSTLEIQRTEQGDSAMYLCASRSQGLDNEKLFFGSGTQLSVL.

Only a few counts were recorded for this clonotype. The chain combines TRBV19 with TRBJ2-1; unclear D gene. The CDR3 contains 13 residues. V was cut by 3 bases and J by 8 bases, with 11 bases left in between. Per germline, CDR1 LNHDA and CDR2 SQIVND (reference sequence). DNA for the CDR3: TGTGCCAGTAGTATCCCCGAGTTGTATGAGCAGTTCTTC. The encoded protein is CASSIPELYEQFF.

Many counts were recorded for this clonotype. A junction end diverges from the germline sequence, so it may reflect a read error. The chain couples TRBV5-1 to TRBJ2-5; 8 nucleotides agree with TRBD1. This CDR3 spans 14 amino acids. Germline CDR1 reads SGHRS; CDR2 reads YFSETQ. The CDR3, as DNA: TGTGCCAGCAGCTTACAGGGGGGACAAGAGACCCAGTACTTC. Translated, it gives CASSLQGGQETQYF.